These 15 T cell receptor beta chains came from one sample sequenced in a study of early T cells in non-severe SARS-CoV-2 infection. MiXCR, applied by TCRdb to the 5' RACE reads, yields one record per CDR3 protein. The data show tens of thousands of distinct CDR3 sequences, with 4.4% seen just once and about 10% held by the top ten. Sequencing was done on a sample of whole blood. These receptors were obtained from an adult who was a healthcare worker with PCR-confirmed SARS-CoV-2 infection or an uninfected control (not recorded which).

This clonotype was seen at least ten times. The chain recombines TRBV29-1 with TRBJ2-1; D is ambiguous. CDR1 is SQVTM and CDR2 is ANQGSEA in the germline V gene. The V end lost 5 bases, the J end lost 5 bases, and 7 bases lay between the germline ends. The CDR3 extends over 11 amino acids. CDR3 sequence: CSVLPNNEQFF. CDR3 sequence (DNA): TGCAGCGTTTTGCCCAACAATGAGCAGTTCTTC.

By sample fraction, this clonotype is medium-sized. The chain combines TRBV11-2 with TRBJ2-3; the match to TRBD2 covers 14 bases. The CDR3 consists of 16 residues. Germline trimming cut 4 bases from V and 3 bases from J; bases unmatched to any gene: 3. Germline assignment: CDR1 SGHAT and CDR2 FQNNGV. CDR3 sequence: CASSWTSGRRTDTQYF. For the CDR3, the DNA is TGTGCCAGCAGCTGGACTAGCGGGAGGCGGACAGATACGCAGTATTTT.

This clonotype ranks as medium-sized (0.01 to 0.1%). The genes are TRBV6-5 and TRBJ2-7; D unclear. V was clipped by 0 bases and J by 2 bases, with 11 bases between them. CDR1 and CDR2 (germline): MNHEY, SVGAGI. CDR3 length: 15 amino acids. CDR3 coding DNA: TGTGCCAGCAGTTACTCTTTCGTGGAGCCCTACGAGCAGTACTTC. This codes for CASSYSFVEPYEQYF.

This clonotype was observed at least ten times. V is TRBV4-3 and J is TRBJ2-3; perhaps TRBD1 as D (5 bases). The V gene lost 1 base and the J gene lost 4 bases, with 12 bases spanning the gap. Looked up from germline, CDR1 is LGHNA and CDR2 is YSLEER. This CDR3 comprises 15 residues. CDR3 nucleotides: TGCGCCAGCAGCCAAGGCGGATCCAGGGCAGATACGCAGTATTTT. Encoded protein: CASSQGGSRADTQYF.

This clonotype was counted at least ten times. The chain combines TRBV7-2 with TRBJ1-5; maybe TRBD1 (6 bases). The ends were cut back, 1 base at V and 3 bases at J, with 13 bases in the middle. The CDR3 contains 16 residues. The V gene's germline CDR1 is SGHTA and CDR2 FQGNSA. The CDR3 here is CASSLVSGQINQPQHF. The CDR3 DNA is TGTGCCAGCAGCTTAGTGTCCGGACAGATCAATCAGCCCCAGCATTTT.

This clonotype has a handful of counts. The chain uses TRBV7-2 and TRBJ1-1; 11 bases are a match to TRBD1. The CDR3 consists of 14 residues. Germline V gene lookup returns CDR1 SGHTA and CDR2 FQGNSA. J was trimmed by 3 bases and V by 5 bases; bases with no gene match: 2. The CDR3 sequence: CASSPGQGDTEAFF. Written as DNA, the CDR3 is TGTGCCAGCAGCCCGGGACAGGGGGACACTGAAGCTTTCTTT.

The V call is TRBV7-9, the J call TRBJ2-5, with unresolved D. CDR3 length: 14 residues. The ends were cut back, 4 bases at V and 0 bases at J, with 9 bases in the middle. Germline CDR1 SEHNR, CDR2 FQNEAQ (reference sequence). The CDR3 protein is CASSSVRDQETQYF. The DNA of the CDR3 is TGTGCCAGCAGCTCTGTCCGGGACCAAGAGACCCAGTACTTC.

This clonotype was counted ten times or more. The genes are TRBV30 and TRBJ2-2; TRBD1 aligns across 10 bases. CDR1 is GTSNPN, CDR2 SVGIG, per germline (reference sequence). The CDR3 is 15 residues long. V was pared by 7 bases and J by 4 bases, with 9 bases of the junction left unmatched. The CDR3 here is CAYRTGTGATGELFF. The CDR3 DNA reads TGTGCCTACAGAACCGGGACAGGGGCCACCGGGGAGCTGTTTTTT.

This clonotype was picked up many times. CDR3 in amino acids: CSGRGAGGVSYNEQFF. The CDR3 DNA sequence: TGCAGTGGCCGGGGAGCGGGAGGTGTATCCTACAATGAGCAGTTCTTC. V gene TRBV20-1 combines with J gene TRBJ2-1; TRBD2 agrees at 9 bases. The length of the CDR3 is 16 residues. The V gene end was trimmed by 7 bases and the J gene end by 1 base; junction bases not matched to a gene: 11. Per germline, CDR1 DFQATT and CDR2 SNEGSKA (reference sequence).

A few counts support this clonotype. The rearrangement links TRBV12-3 or TRBV12-4 to TRBJ2-3; the D gene is possibly TRBD2 (6 bases). This CDR3 has 13 residues. V lost 6 bases to trimming and J lost 6 bases, with 13 bases between them. The CDR3 protein is CASSHSGRDTQYF. CDR3 nucleotide sequence: TGTGCCAGCAGCCATTCAGGGAGGGATACGCAGTATTTT.

This clonotype was seen only a few times. This chain joins TRBV29-1 and TRBJ2-2; the match to TRBD2 covers 7 bases. CDR1 and CDR2 (germline): SQVTM, ANQGSEA. CDR3 length: 14 amino acids. After removal of 7 bases from V and 3 bases from J, the junction contained 8 bases not matched to a gene. CDR3 sequence reads: CSAREGRDTGELFF. The CDR3 nucleotides are TGCAGCGCCAGGGAGGGCCGGGACACCGGGGAGCTGTTTTTT.

This rearrangement joins TRBV4-3 to TRBJ2-2; possible D gene TRBD1, 5 bases. Per germline, CDR1 LGHNA and CDR2 YSLEER. Trimming stripped 3 bases from V and 3 bases from J, with 11 bases between. CDR3 length: 15 residues. The CDR3 protein is CASSQMTEHTGELFF. DNA of the CDR3: TGCGCCAGCAGCCAGATGACAGAGCACACCGGGGAGCTGTTTTTT.

This clonotype has a count of ten or more. The rearrangement joins TRBV20-1 to TRBJ2-3; 7 bases line up with TRBD2. CDR3 size: 17 residues. CDR1 is DFQATT and CDR2 is SNEGSKA in the germline V gene (reference sequence). J gave up 0 bases and V 6 bases, and 15 bases lay outside the gene matches. The DNA for the CDR3 is TGCAGTGCCCTGCTACCCAGACTAGCTCAGAGCACAGATACGCAGTATTTT. Translating it yields CSALLPRLAQSTDTQYF.

This clonotype came up many times. J is TRBJ2-4 and V is TRBV20-1; TRBD2 aligns across 12 bases. The CDR3 is made up of 18 amino acids. The germline V gene has CDR1 DFQATT and CDR2 SNEGSKA (reference sequence). Trimming took 2 bases from V and 1 from J; bases not matched to a gene: 9. The chain's CDR3 is CSARRLAGDGGAKNIQYF. The CDR3, as DNA: TGCAGTGCTAGAAGACTAGCGGGAGATGGGGGGGCCAAAAACATTCAGTACTTC.

This clonotype was counted many times. CDR3 nucleotides: TGTGCCACCCTTGGCCGAACTAGCGGGGAGCTGTTTTTT. Translated: CATLGRTSGELFF. The chain recombines TRBV24-1 with TRBJ2-2; D might be TRBD2 (5 bases). CDR3 length: 13 amino acids. Germline V gene data show CDR1 as KGHDR and CDR2 as SFDVKD. Trimming pared 9 bases from V and 7 bases from J, leaving 14 bases between.